Following are 17 T cell receptor beta chains from one sample sequenced in a study of shared clonotypes between healthy human individuals. Produced via immunoSEQ multiplex PCR; TCRdb's table is partial and in-frame only. The sample includes millions of clones, roughly 94% seen only once; the top ten take approximately 0.13%. The sample was naive CD4+ T cells sorted from blood. Sample subset: CD45RA+ positively selected. Source of these receptors: a man younger than 35 in good health.

The chain couples TRBV5-6 to TRBJ1-3, with 8 bases lining up with TRBD1. The CDR3 spans 15 residues. Trimming removed 4 bases from V and 2 bases from J; junction bases left unmatched: 5. Germline V gene lookup returns CDR1 SGHDT and CDR2 YYEEEE. This CDR3 reads CASSDQDRAGNTIYF. Written as DNA, the CDR3 is TGTGCCAGCAGCGACCAGGACAGGGCTGGAAACACCATATATTTT.

This clone appeared a few times. The same CDR3 can be traced to other DNA sequences in this sample. The chain is built from TRBV28 and TRBJ2-7; D not resolved. This CDR3 is built from 12 residues. Per the germline V gene, CDR1 is MDHEN and CDR2 is SYDVKM. The V and J ends lost 0 bases and 3 bases respectively, with 3 bases between them. CDR3 nucleotide sequence: TGTGCCAGCAGTTTATGGGGCTACGAGCAGTACTTC. Translated, it gives CASSLWGYEQYF.

The chain carries TRBV5-1 and TRBJ2-3, with D uncertain. The CDR3 has 14 residues. V gave up 1 base and J gave up 2 bases, with 8 bases separating them. Germline CDR1 and CDR2: SGHRS and YFSETQ. The CDR3 sequence: CASSLLGPTDTQYF. The CDR3 DNA follows: TGCGCCAGCAGCTTGTTAGGGCCCACAGATACGCAGTATTTT.

V usage is TRBV4-1 and J usage is TRBJ2-7, with 11 bases aligning to TRBD2. V lost 6 bases to trimming and J lost 2 bases; unmatched junction nucleotides: 9. Germline values: CDR1 MGHRA, CDR2 YSYEKL. The CDR3 has 16 residues. The CDR3 here is CASRASGTSGTYEQYF. In DNA form, the CDR3 reads TGCGCCAGCAGAGCTTCCGGGACTAGCGGTACCTACGAGCAGTACTTC.

The rearrangement uses TRBV10-2 and TRBJ1-2, with D possibly being TRBD1 (5 bases). Trimming took 2 bases from V and 8 from J, leaving 12 bases between them. The CDR3 is 13 residues long. In germline, CDR1 is WSHSY, CDR2 SAAADI. For the CDR3, the DNA is TGCGCCAGCAGTGAGAACCAGGGTTCGGGCTACACCTTC. As protein: CASSENQGSGYTF.

The chain has TRBV6-6 and TRBJ1-2; possibly TRBD1 for D (6 bases). Trimming cost V 2 bases and J 8 bases, with 12 bases left between them. CDR1 is MNHNY, CDR2 SVGAGI, per germline (reference sequence). The CDR3 consists of 13 residues. The CDR3 DNA reads TGTGCCAGCAGTTACGAGGGGGGGCTGGGCTACACCTTC. Protein product: CASSYEGGLGYTF.

In its sample, this clone was seen once. The V call is TRBV25-1, the J call TRBJ2-5; D may be TRBD1 or TRBD2 (6 bases each). The germline gives CDR1 MGHDK, CDR2 SYGVNS. This CDR3 is 17 amino acids long. The V and J ends lost 0 bases and 1 base respectively, with 15 bases between them. CDR3 coding DNA: TGTGCCAGCAGTGAATACGTCCGGGGGCGCTTCCAAGAGACCCAGTACTTC. Translated: CASSEYVRGRFQETQYF.

The rearrangement links TRBV28 to TRBJ1-4, with TRBD1 identical over 7 bases. V lost 3 bases to trimming and J lost 0 bases; unmatched junction nucleotides: 4. Germline V gives CDR1 MDHEN, CDR2 SYDVKM. The CDR3 runs to 16 residues. The CDR3 region has the DNA TGTGCCAGCAGTTTGGGGGACAGCACAACTAATGAAAAACTGTTTTTT. Translated, it gives CASSLGDSTTNEKLFF. Full variable domain (outside the CDR3, taken from reference TRBV28 and TRBJ1-4): DVKVTQSSRYLVKRTGEKVFLECVQDMDHENMFWYRQDPGLGLRLIYFSYDVKMKEKGDIPEGYSVSREKKERFSLILESASTNQTSMYLCASSLGDSTTNEKLFFGSGTQLSVL.

The genes are TRBV5-1 and TRBJ2-5, with D perhaps TRBD1 or TRBD2 (5 bases each). The CDR3 contains 15 residues. Germline CDR1 reads SGHRS; CDR2 reads YFSETQ. Between the trimmed V and J ends, which lost 0 bases and 7 bases, there was a span of 16 bases. The CDR3 coding sequence is TGCGCCAGCAGCTTGGACAGGCCCGCTCGGGGGACCCAGTACTTC. It encodes CASSLDRPARGTQYF.

This clone was counted a single time. J is TRBJ2-7 and V is TRBV10-3, with D tentatively TRBD1 (6 bases). The CDR3 contains 15 residues. Trimming took 0 bases from V and 4 from J, leaving 13 bases between them. Germline CDR1 reads ENHRY; CDR2 reads SYGVKD. The CDR3 DNA reads TGTGCCATCAGTGAGTCCCAGGGGTTTGGATACGAGCAGTACTTC. This sequence encodes CAISESQGFGYEQYF.

The rearrangement links TRBV10-1 to TRBJ2-7, with D perhaps TRBD1 or TRBD2 (5 bases each). V was trimmed by 5 bases and J by 4 bases, leaving 15 bases between them. The CDR3 extends over 14 amino acids. Germline V gene sequence: CDR1 WNHNN, CDR2 SYGVQD (reference sequence). The CDR3 loop reads CASSSGTRGYEQYF. DNA of the CDR3: TGCGCCAGCAGTTCCGGGACGAGAGGGTACGAGCAGTACTTC.

The V and J genes are TRBV14 and TRBJ1-2; D may be TRBD1 (6 bases). Per germline, CDR1 SGHDN and CDR2 FVKESK. V dropped 4 bases and J dropped 4 bases, with 19 bases sitting between them. The CDR3 spans 16 residues. CDR3 residues: CASSPPGVASGYGYTF. CDR3 nucleotides: TGTGCCAGCAGCCCCCCAGGGGTGGCGAGTGGCTATGGCTACACCTTC.

The V call is TRBV2, the J call TRBJ2-7, with 12 bases aligning to TRBD1. Unmatched junction bases numbered 10, after V lost 6 bases and J lost 4 bases. The CDR3 runs to 16 residues. Germline V gene data show CDR1 as SNHLY and CDR2 as FYNNEI. The CDR3 DNA follows: TGTGCCAGCAGACAGTCTGCGGGACAGGGGGCGTACGAGCAGTACTTC. This gives the protein CASRQSAGQGAYEQYF.

CDR3 coding DNA: TGTGCCAGCAGCTTAAGGTTCGTAGGGACAATGAACACTGAAGCTTTCTTT. Translated: CASSLRFVGTMNTEAFF. J is TRBJ1-1 and V is TRBV11-2, with D tentatively TRBD1 (6 bases). The germline V and J ends were trimmed by 2 bases and 0 bases, with 16 bases remaining between them. Germline V gene sequence: CDR1 SGHAT, CDR2 FQNNGV. CDR3 size: 17 residues.

This clone appeared a single time. The genes are TRBV6-5 and TRBJ1-5, with 10 positions matching TRBD1. Germline V gene sequence: CDR1 MNHEY, CDR2 SVGAGI. The ends lost 5 bases at V and 12 bases at J; junction bases unmatched: 4. The CDR3 spans 12 residues. CDR3 protein: CASSPDRGLQHF. CDR3 DNA: TGTGCCAGCAGTCCAGACAGGGGGCTCCAGCATTTT.

The J gene is TRBJ2-3, the V gene TRBV10-3; 9 bases agree with TRBD2. V dropped 10 bases and J dropped 4; count of bases not matched to a gene: 9. CDR1 and CDR2 from the germline V gene are ENHRY and SYGVKD. The CDR3 is made up of 14 amino acids. CDR3 DNA sequence: TGTGCCAGCCGGACTAGCGAAGTCTCAGATACGCAGTATTTT. Translation gives CASRTSEVSDTQYF.

This clone has a single count. The CDR3 region is CASSPGSVGTRYTF. The CDR3 nucleotides are TGTGCCAGCAGTCCCGGTAGCGTGGGGACGCGTTACACCTTC. The chain recombines TRBV27 with TRBJ1-2; weak D call: TRBD1 (5 bases). V was trimmed by 5 bases and J by 11 bases, leaving 21 bases between them. The CDR3 loop spans 14 amino acids. Germline V gene lookup returns CDR1 MNHEY and CDR2 SMNVEV (reference sequence).